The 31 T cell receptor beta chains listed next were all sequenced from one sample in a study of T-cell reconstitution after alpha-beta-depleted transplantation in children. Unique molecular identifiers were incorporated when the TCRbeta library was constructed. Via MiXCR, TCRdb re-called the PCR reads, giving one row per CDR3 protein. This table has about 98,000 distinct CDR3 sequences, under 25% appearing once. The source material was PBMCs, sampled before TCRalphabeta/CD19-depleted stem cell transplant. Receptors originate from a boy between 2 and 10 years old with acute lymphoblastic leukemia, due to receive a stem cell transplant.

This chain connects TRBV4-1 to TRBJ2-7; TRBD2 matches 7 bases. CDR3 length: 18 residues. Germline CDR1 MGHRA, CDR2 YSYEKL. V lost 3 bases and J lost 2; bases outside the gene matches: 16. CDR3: CASSQFVSGGSGAYEQYF. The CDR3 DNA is TGCGCCAGCAGCCAGTTTGTAAGCGGCGGGAGCGGGGCCTACGAGCAGTACTTC.

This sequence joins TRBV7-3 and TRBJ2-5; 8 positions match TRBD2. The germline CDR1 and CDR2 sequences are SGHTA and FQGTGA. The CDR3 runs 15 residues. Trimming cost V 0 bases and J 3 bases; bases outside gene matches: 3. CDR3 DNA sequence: TGTGCCAGCAGCTTAACCGGGACTAGAGAAGAGACCCAGTACTTC. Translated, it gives CASSLTGTREETQYF.

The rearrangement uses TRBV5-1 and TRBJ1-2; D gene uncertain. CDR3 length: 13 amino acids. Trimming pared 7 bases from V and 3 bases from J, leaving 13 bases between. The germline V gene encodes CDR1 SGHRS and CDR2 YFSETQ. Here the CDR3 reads CASSAAIDYGYTF. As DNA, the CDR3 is TGCGCCAGCTCAGCCGCTATCGACTATGGCTACACCTTC.

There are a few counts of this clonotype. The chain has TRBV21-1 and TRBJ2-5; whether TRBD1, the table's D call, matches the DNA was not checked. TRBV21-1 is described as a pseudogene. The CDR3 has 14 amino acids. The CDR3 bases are TGTGCCAGCAGCAAAGTCCCAGGGAGAGAGACCCAGTACTTC. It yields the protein CASSKVPGRETQYF.

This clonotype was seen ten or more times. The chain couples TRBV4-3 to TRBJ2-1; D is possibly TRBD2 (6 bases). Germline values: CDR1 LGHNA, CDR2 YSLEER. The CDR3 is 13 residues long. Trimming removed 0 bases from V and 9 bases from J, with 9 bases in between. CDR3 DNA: TGCGCCAGCAGCCAAGATTGGGGGGTTGAGCAGTTCTTC. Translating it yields CASSQDWGVEQFF.

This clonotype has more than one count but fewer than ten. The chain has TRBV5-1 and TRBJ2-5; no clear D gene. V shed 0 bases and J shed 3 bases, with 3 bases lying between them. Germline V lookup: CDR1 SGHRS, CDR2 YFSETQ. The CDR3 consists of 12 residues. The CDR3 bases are TGCGCCAGCAGCTTGGAGAAAGAGACCCAGTACTTC. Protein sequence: CASSLEKETQYF.

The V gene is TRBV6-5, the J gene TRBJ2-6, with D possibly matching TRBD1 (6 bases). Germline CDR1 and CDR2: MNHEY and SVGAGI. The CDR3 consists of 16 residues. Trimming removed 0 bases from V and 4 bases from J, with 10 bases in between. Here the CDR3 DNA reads TGTGCCAGCAGTTACTCAAGGGGGTTGGGGGCCAACGTCCTGACTTTC. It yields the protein CASSYSRGLGANVLTF.

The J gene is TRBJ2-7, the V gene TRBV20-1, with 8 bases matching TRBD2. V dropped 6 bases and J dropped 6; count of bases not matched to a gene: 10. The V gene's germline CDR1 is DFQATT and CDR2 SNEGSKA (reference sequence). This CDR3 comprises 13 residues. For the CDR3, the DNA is TGCAGTGCAACCTCCGGGAGGGTCGTCGAGCAGTACTTC. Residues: CSATSGRVVEQYF.

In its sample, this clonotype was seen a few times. The CDR3 protein is CASSRDRGNQETQYF. The CDR3 region has the DNA TGTGCCAGCAGCCGCGACAGGGGGAACCAAGAGACCCAGTACTTC. The chain links TRBV5-6 to TRBJ2-5; 9 bases line up with TRBD1. The CDR3 covers 15 residues. Germline loops: CDR1 SGHDT, CDR2 YYEEEE. V lost 4 bases and J lost 0; bases outside the gene matches: 4.

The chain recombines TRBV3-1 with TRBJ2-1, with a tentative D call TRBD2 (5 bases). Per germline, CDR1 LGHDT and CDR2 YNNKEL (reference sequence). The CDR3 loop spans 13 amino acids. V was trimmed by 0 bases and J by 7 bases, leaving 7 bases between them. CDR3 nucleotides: TGTGCCAGCAGCCAAGATCGAGGGAATGAGCAGTTCTTC. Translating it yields CASSQDRGNEQFF.

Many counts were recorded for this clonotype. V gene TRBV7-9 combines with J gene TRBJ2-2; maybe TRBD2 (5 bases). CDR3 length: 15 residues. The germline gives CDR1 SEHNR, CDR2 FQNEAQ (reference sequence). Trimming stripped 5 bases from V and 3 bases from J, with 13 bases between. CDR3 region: CASSIKRFYTGELFF. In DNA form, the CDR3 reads TGTGCCAGCAGCATCAAGCGGTTCTACACCGGGGAGCTGTTTTTT.

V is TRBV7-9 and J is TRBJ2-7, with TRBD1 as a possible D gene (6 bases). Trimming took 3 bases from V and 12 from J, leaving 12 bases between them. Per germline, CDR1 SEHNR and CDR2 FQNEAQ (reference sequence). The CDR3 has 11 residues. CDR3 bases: TGTGCCAGCAGCTTTACAGGGATGTGGTACTTC. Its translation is CASSFTGMWYF.

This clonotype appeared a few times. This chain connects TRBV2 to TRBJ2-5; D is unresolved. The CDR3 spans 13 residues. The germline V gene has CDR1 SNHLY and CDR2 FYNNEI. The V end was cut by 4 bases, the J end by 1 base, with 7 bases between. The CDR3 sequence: CASSVTLQETQYF. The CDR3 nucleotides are TGTGCCAGCAGTGTTACTCTCCAAGAGACCCAGTACTTC.

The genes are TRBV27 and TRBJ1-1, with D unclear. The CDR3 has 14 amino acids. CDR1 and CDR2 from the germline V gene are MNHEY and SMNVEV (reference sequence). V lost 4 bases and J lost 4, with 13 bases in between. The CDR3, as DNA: TGTGCCAGCAGTTCGCGAGGGATGGGCACTGAAGCTTTCTTT. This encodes CASSSRGMGTEAFF.

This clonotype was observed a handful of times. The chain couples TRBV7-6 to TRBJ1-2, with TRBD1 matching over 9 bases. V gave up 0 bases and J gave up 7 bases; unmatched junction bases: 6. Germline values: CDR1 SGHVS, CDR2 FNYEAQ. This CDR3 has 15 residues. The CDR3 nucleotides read TGTGCCAGCAGCTTAGCCCGGACAGGGGTATCTGGCTACACCTTC. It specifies CASSLARTGVSGYTF.

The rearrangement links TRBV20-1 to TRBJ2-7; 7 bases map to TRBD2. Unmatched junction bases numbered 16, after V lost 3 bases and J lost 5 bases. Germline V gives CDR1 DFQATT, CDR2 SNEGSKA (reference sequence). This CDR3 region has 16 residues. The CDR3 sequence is CSASRQSGGAGDEQYF. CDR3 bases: TGCAGTGCTAGCCGACAAAGCGGAGGGGCGGGAGACGAGCAGTACTTC.

CDR3 sequence: CASSYGTGLSGANVLTF. The CDR3 DNA reads as TGTGCCAGCAGTTACGGGACAGGTCTCTCTGGGGCCAACGTCCTGACTTTC. The chain combines TRBV6-5 with TRBJ2-6, with 8 bases aligning to TRBD1. Trimming at V came to 2 bases and at J to 0 bases, leaving 3 bases not matched to a gene. The CDR3 spans 17 residues. Germline CDR1 and CDR2: MNHEY and SVGAGI.

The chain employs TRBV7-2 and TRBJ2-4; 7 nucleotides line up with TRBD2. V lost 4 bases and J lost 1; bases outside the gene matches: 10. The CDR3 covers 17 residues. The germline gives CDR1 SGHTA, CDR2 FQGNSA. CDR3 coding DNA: TGTGCCAGCAGCTCCCGGGGCGGGGGTTCGGCCAAAAACATTCAGTACTTC. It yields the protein CASSSRGGGSAKNIQYF.

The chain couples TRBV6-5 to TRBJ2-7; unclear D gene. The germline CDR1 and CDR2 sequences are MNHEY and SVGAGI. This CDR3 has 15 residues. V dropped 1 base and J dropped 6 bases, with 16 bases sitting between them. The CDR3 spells CASSYWSGRPVEQYF. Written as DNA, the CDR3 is TGTGCCAGCAGTTACTGGTCCGGTAGACCGGTCGAGCAGTACTTC.

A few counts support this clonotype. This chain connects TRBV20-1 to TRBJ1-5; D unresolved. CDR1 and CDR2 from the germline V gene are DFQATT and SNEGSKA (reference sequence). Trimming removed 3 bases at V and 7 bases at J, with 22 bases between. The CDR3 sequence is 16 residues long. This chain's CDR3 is CSASAPRGGFLQPQHF. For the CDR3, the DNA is TGCAGTGCTAGCGCCCCCCGAGGAGGGTTTTTACAGCCCCAGCATTTT.

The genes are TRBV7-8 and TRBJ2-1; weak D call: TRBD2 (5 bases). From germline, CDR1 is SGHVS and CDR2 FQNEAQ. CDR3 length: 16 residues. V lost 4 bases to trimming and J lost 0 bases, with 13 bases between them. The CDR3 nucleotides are TGTGCCAGCAGCTCGACTCGAGGGAGCTCCTACAATGAGCAGTTCTTC. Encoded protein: CASSSTRGSSYNEQFF.

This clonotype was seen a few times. The CDR3 DNA is TGTGCCAGCAGACAGGGGGGGATTTACTACGAGCAGTACTTC. As protein: CASRQGGIYYEQYF. This chain uses TRBV27 with TRBJ2-7; D is possibly TRBD1 (8 bases). This CDR3 contains 14 residues. Trimming pared 6 bases from V and 3 bases from J, leaving 15 bases between. Germline V gene sequence: CDR1 MNHEY, CDR2 SMNVEV (reference sequence).

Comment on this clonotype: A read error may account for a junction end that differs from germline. The DNA for the CDR3 is TGTGCCAGCAGTTTAGGCCCAGAGAATGAGCGGTTCTTC. Amino acid sequence: CASSLGPENERFF. The chain recombines TRBV12-3 or TRBV12-4 with TRBJ2-1, with D unresolved. This CDR3 contains 13 residues.

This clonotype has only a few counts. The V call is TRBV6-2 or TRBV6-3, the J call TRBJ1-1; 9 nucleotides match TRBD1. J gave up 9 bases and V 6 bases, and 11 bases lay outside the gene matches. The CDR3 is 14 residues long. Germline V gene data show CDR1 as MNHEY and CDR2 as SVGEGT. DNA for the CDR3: TGTGCCAGCAGCTACACGCTGAACAGGGGGCAAGCTTTCTTT. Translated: CASSYTLNRGQAFF.

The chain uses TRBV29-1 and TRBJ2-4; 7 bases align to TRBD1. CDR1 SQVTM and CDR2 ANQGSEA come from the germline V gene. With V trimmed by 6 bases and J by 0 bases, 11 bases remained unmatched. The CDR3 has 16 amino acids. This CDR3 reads CSVMKAGGSAKNIQYF. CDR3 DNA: TGCAGCGTAATGAAGGCAGGGGGTTCAGCCAAAAACATTCAGTACTTC. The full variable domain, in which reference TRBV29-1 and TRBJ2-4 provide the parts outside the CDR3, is SAVISQKPSRDICQRGTSLTIQCQVDSQVTMMFWYRQQPGQSLTLIATANQGSEATYESGFVIDKFPISRPNLTFSTLTVSNMSPEDSSIYLCSVMKAGGSAKNIQYFGAGTRLSVL.

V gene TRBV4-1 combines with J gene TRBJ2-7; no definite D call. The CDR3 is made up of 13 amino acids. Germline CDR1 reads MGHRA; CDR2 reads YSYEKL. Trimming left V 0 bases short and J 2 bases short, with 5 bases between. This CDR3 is CASSQERPYEQYF. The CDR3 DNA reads TGCGCCAGCAGCCAAGAACGCCCCTACGAGCAGTACTTC.

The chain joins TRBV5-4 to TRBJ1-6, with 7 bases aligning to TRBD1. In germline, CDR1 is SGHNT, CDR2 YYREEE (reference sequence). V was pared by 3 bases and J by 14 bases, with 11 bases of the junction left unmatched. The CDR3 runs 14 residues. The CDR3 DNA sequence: TGTGCCAGCAGCTGGGCTAGGGAGGGGGCAACCCTCCACTTT. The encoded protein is CASSWAREGATLHF.

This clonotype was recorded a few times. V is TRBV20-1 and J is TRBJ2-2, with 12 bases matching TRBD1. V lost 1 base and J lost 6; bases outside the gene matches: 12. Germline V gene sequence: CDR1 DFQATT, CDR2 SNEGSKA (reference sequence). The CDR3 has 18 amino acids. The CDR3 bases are TGCAGTGCTAGAGGTGGTGGGACAGGGGGCTCAAGGGCCGGGGAGCTGTTTTTT. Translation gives CSARGGGTGGSRAGELFF.

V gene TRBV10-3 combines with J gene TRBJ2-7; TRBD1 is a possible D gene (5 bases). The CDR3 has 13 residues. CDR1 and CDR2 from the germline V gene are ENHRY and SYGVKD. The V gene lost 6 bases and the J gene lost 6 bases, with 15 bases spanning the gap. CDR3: CAIRDITGGEQYF. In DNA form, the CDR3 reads TGTGCCATCAGGGACATAACAGGTGGCGAGCAGTACTTC.

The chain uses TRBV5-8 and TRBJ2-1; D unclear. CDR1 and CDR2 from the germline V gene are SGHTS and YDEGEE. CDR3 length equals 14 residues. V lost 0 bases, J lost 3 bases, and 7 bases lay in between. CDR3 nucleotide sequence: TGTGCCAGCAGCTTGGCCGACAACTACAATGAGCAGTTCTTC. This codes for CASSLADNYNEQFF.

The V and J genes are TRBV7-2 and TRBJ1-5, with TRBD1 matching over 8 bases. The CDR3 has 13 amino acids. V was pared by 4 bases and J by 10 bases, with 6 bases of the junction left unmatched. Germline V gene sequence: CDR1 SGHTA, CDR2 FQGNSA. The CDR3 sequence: CASSSDRATPQHF. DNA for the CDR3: TGTGCCAGCAGCTCGGACAGGGCGACCCCCCAGCATTTT.